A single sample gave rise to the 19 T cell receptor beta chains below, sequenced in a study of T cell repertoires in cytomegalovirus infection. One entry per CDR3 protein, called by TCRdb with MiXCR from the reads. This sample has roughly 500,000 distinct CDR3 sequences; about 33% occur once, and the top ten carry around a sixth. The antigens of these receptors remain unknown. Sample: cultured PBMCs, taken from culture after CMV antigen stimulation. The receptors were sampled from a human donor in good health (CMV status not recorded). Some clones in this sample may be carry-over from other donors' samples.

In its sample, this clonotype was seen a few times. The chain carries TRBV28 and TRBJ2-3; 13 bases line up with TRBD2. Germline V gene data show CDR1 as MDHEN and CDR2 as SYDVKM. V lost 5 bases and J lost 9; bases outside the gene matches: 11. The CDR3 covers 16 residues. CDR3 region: CASSPPGLAGPRTQYF. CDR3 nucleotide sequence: TGTGCCAGCAGTCCGCCGGGACTAGCGGGACCCAGGACGCAGTATTTT.

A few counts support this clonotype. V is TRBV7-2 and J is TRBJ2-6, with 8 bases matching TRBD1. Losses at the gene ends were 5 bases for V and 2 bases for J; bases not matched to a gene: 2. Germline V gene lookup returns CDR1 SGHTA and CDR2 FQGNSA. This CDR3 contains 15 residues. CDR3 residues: CASSETGAGANVLTF. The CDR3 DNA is TGTGCCAGCAGCGAGACAGGGGCTGGGGCCAACGTCCTGACTTTC.

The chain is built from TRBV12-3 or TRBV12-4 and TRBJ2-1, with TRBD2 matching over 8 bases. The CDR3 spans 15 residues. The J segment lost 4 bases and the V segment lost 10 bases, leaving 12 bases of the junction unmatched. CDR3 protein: CATTPSSGVYNEQFF. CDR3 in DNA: TGTGCCACCACCCCGAGTAGCGGGGTTTACAATGAGCAGTTCTTC.

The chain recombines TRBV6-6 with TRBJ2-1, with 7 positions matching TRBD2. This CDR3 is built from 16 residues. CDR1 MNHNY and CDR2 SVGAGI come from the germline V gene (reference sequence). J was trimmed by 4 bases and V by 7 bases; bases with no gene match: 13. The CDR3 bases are TGTGCCAGCACCAAATCCACTAGCGCCCAGTACAATGAGCAGTTCTTC. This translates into CASTKSTSAQYNEQFF.

CDR3 sequence: CASSPRLAELTGELFF. The CDR3 DNA follows: TGTGCCAGCTCACCACGACTAGCGGAGTTAACCGGGGAGCTGTTTTTT. The genes are TRBV18 and TRBJ2-2, with TRBD2 matching over 9 bases. Germline V gene sequence: CDR1 KGHSH, CDR2 LQKENI. Trimming removed 1 base from V and 5 bases from J; junction bases left unmatched: 5. The CDR3 length is 16 residues.

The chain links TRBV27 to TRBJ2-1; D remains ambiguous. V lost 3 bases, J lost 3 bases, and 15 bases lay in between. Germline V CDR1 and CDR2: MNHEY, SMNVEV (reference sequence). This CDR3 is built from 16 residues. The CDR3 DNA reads TGTGCCAGCAGTTTCGTCGTCTCATCAGGCTACAATGAGCAGTTCTTC. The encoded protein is CASSFVVSSGYNEQFF.

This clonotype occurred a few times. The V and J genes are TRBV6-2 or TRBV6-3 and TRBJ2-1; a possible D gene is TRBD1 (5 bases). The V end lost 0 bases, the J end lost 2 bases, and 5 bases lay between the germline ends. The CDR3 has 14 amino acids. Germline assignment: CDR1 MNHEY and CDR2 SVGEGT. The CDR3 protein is CASSYSQAYNEQFF. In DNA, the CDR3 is TGTGCCAGCAGTTACTCACAGGCCTACAATGAGCAGTTCTTC.

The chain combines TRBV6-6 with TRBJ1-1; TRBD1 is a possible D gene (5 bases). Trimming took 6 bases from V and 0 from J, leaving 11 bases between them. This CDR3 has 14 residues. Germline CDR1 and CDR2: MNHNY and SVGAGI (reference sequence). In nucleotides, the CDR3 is TGTGCCAGCAGGACCAGACAGTTGAACACTGAAGCTTTCTTT. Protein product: CASRTRQLNTEAFF.

The CDR3 is CASSASGVGGELFF. In DNA form, the CDR3 reads TGTGCCAGCAGCGCGAGTGGGGTTGGCGGGGAGCTGTTTTTT. The V call is TRBV7-6, the J call TRBJ2-2; no firm D call. CDR3 length: 14 amino acids. Deletions cut 5 bases from V and 7 bases from J, with 14 bases between. Looked up from germline, CDR1 is SGHVS and CDR2 is FNYEAQ.

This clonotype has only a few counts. The CDR3 coding sequence is TGTGCCAGCAGTTCCGGACGACAGGCTACTCAGGAAAAACTGTTTTTT. Protein product: CASSSGRQATQEKLFF. This chain uses TRBV6-2 or TRBV6-3 with TRBJ1-4, with a possible D match to TRBD1 (6 bases). Germline assignment: CDR1 MNHEY and CDR2 SVGEGT. Trimming stripped 4 bases from V and 8 bases from J, with 20 bases between. This CDR3 is 16 amino acids long.

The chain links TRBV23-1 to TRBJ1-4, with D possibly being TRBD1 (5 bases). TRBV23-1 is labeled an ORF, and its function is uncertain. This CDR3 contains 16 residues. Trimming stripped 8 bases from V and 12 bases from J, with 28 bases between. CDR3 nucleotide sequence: TGCGCCAGCCTTGGGGAAGGGACCACCCTCCGAAGGGAACTGTTTTTT. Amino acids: CASLGEGTTLRRELFF.

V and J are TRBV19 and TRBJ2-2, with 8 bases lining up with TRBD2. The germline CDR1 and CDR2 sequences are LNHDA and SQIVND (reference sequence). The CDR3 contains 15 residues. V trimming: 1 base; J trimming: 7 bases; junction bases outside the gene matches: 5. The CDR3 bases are TGTGCCAGTAGTATAGCGGGAGGGCCCTTCGGGGAGCTGTTTTTT. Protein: CASSIAGGPFGELFF. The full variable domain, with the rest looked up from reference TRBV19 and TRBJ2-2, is DGGITQSPKYLFRKEGQNVTLSCEQNLNHDAMYWYRQDPGQGLRLIYYSQIVNDFQKGDIAEGYSVSREKKESFPLTVTSAQKNPTAFYLCASSIAGGPFGELFFGEGSRLTVL.

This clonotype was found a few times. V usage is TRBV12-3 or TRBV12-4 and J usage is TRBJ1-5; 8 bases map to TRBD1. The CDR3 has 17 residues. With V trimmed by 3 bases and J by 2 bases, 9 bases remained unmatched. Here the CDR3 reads CASSFSTGEMGNQPQHF. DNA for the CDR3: TGTGCCAGCAGTTTCTCGACAGGGGAAATGGGCAATCAGCCCCAGCATTTT.

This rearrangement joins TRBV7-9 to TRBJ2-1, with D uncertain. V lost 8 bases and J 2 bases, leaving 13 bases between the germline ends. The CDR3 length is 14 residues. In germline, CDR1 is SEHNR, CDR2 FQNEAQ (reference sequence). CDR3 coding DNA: TGTGCCAGCGGCCGGAACACGCCCTACAATGAGCAGTTCTTC. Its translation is CASGRNTPYNEQFF. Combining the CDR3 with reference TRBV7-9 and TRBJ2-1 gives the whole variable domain DTGVSQNPRHKITKRGQNVTFRCDPISEHNRLYWYRQTLGQGPEFLTYFQNEAQLEKSRLLSDRFSAERPKGSFSTLEIQRTEQGDSAMYLCASGRNTPYNEQFFGPGTRLTVL.

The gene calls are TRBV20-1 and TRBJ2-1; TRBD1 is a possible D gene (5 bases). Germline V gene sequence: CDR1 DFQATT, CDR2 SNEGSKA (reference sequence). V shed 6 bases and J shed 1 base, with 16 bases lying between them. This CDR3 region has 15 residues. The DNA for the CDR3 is TGCAGTGCGGAAGACAGCTTCGGGTCCTACAATGAGCAGTTCTTC. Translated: CSAEDSFGSYNEQFF.

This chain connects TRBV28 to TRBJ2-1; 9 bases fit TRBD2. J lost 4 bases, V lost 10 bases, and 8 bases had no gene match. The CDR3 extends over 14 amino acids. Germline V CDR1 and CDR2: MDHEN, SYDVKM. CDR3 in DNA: TGTGCCACAAAAGCGGGAGGCTCGTACAATGAGCAGTTCTTC. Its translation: CATKAGGSYNEQFF.

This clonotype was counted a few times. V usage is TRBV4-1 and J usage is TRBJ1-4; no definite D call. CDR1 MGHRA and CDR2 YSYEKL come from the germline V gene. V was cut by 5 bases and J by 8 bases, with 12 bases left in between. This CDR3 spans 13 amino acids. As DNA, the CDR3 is TGCGCCAGCAGCTCGACAAGGTGGGAAAAACTGTTTTTT. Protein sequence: CASSSTRWEKLFF.

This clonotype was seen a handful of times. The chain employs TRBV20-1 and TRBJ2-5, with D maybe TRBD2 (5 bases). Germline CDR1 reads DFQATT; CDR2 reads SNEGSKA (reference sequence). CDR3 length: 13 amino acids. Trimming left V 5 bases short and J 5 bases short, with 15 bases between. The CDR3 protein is CSASALVAETQYF. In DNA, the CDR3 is TGCAGTGCTTCTGCCTTGGTAGCGGAGACCCAGTACTTC.

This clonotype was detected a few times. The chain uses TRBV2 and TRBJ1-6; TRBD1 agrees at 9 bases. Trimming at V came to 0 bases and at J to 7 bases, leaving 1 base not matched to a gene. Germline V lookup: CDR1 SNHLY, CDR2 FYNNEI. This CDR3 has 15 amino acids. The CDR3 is CASSEATGGNSPLHF. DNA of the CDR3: TGTGCCAGCAGTGAAGCCACAGGGGGCAATTCACCCCTCCACTTT. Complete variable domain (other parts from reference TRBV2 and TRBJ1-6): EPEVTQTPSHQVTQMGQEVILRCVPISNHLYFYWYRQILGQKVEFLVSFYNNEISEKSEIFDDQFSVERPDGSNFTLKIRSTKLEDSAMYFCASSEATGGNSPLHFGNGTRLTVT.